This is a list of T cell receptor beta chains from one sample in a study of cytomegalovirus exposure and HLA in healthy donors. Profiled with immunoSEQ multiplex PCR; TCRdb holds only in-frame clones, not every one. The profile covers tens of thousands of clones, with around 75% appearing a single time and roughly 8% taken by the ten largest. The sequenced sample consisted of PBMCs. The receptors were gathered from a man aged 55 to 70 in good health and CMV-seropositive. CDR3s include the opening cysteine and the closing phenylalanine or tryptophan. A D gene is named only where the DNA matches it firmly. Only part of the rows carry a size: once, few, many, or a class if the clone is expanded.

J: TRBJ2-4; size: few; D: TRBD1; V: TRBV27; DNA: TGTGCCAGCAGTTTAAGTGGGACAGGGAAAAACATTCAGTACTTC; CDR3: CASSLSGTGKNIQYF
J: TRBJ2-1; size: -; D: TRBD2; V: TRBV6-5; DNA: TGTGCCAGCACCGGACTAGTAGAAGTCAATGAGCAGTTCTTC; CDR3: CASTGLVEVNEQFF
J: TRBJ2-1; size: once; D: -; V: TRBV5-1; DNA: TGCGCCAGCAGCTTGGCCCCTAGGAATGAGCAGTTCTTC; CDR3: CASSLAPRNEQFF
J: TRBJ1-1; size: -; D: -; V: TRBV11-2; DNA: TGTGCCAGCAGCCTAAGGAACACTGAAGCTTTCTTT; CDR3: CASSLRNTEAFF
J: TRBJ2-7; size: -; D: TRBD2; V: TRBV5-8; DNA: TGTGCCAGCAGCTTGTTGGGTAGCGGGAGTTCCTACGAGCAGTACTTC; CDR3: CASSLLGSGSSYEQYF
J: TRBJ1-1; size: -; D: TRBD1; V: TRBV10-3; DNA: TGTGCCATCAGGGACAGGGGGCCCAACACTGAAGCTTTCTTT; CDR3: CAIRDRGPNTEAFF
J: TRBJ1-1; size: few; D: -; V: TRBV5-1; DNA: TGCGCCAGCAGGTCCCTAGGCCCTGAAGCTTTCTTT; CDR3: CASRSLGPEAFF
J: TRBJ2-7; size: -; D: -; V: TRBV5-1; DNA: TGCGCCAGCAGGCTGTCGGGGGACTACGAGCAGTACTTC; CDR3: CASRLSGDYEQYF
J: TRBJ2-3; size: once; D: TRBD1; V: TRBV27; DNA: TGTGCCAGCAGTTTGGACAGGGGGCGGGATACGCAGTATTTT; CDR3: CASSLDRGRDTQYF
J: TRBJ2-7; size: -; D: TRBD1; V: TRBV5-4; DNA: TGTGCCAGCAGCCCCGGGACAGGTCAGTCCTACGAGCAGTACTTC; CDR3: CASSPGTGQSYEQYF
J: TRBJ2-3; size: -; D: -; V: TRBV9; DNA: TGTGCCAGCAGCGGCTCAGGGGTTAGTACAGATACGCAGTATTTT; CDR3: CASSGSGVSTDTQYF
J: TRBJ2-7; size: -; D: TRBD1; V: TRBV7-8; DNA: TGTGCCAGCAGCGATACCCGACAGGGCTACGAGCAGTACTTC; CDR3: CASSDTRQGYEQYF
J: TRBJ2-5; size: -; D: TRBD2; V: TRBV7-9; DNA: TGTGCCAGCAGCTTAGGCCCTAGCGGGAGCGAGACCCAGTACTTC; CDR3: CASSLGPSGSETQYF
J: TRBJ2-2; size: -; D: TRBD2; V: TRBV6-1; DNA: TGTGCCAGCACTAGACTAGCGGGGCCAACCGGGGAGCTGTTTTTT; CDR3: CASTRLAGPTGELFF
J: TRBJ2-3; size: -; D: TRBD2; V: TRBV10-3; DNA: TGTGCCATCAGCGAACCAGCGGGGGGGCTCGATACGCAGTATTTT; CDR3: CAISEPAGGLDTQYF
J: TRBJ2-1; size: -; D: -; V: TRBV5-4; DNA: TGTGCCAGCAGCTTGGGAGCGCTCTCCTACAATGAGCAGTTCTTC; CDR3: CASSLGALSYNEQFF
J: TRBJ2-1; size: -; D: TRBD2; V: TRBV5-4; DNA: TGTGCCAGCAGCTTGATGACTAGCGGGAGGAATGAGCAGTTCTTC; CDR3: CASSLMTSGRNEQFF
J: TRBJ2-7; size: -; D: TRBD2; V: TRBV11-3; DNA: TGTGCCAGCAGCCTAACCGGGACTAGCGGCGGCGAGCAGTACTTC; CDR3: CASSLTGTSGGEQYF
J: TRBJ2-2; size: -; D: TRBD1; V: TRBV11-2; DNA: TGTGCCAGCAGCTTAAATATTGGGACAGGCAGGACCGGGGAGCTGTTTTTT; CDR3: CASSLNIGTGRTGELFF
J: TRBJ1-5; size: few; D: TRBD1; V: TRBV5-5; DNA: TGTGCCAGCAGCCCGGGACAGGGAAGTAAGCCCCAGCATTTT; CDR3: CASSPGQGSKPQHF
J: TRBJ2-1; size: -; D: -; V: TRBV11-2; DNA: TGTGCCAGCAGCTTAGAGAGCGGTGAGCAGTTCTTC; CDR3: CASSLESGEQFF
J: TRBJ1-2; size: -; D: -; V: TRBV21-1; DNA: TGTGCCAGCAGCAAAGCGCAGGGGTGGGATGGCTACACCTTC; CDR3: CASSKAQGWDGYTF
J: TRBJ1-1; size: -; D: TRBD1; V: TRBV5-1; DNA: TGCGCCAGCAGTGGCAGGGGGCGCAACACTGAAGCTTTCTTT; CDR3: CASSGRGRNTEAFF
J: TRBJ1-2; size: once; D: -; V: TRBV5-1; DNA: TGCGCCAGCAGCCCCTGGGCGGGAGGGGCCTCTAACTATGGCTACACCTTC; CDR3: CASSPWAGGASNYGYTF
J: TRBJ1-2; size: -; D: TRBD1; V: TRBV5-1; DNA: TGCGCCAGCAGGGACGATCCGACAGGGGCAAGTGGCTACACCTTC; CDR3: CASRDDPTGASGYTF
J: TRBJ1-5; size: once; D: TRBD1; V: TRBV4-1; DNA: TGCGCCAGCAGCCTAACAGGGGGAAGCAATCAGCCCCAGCATTTT; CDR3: CASSLTGGSNQPQHF
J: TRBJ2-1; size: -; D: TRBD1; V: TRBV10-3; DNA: TGTGCCATCAGCGGACAGGGGGCGGGCTCCTACAATGAGCAGTTCTTC; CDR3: CAISGQGAGSYNEQFF
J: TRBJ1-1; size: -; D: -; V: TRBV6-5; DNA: TGTGCCAGCAGTTACGGCTCAGGGACATATTTTACTGAAGCTTTCTTT; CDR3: CASSYGSGTYFTEAFF
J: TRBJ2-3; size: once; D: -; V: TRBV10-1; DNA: TGCGCCAGCAGTGAGTCGCCTAGCGCGGATACGCAGTATTTT; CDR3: CASSESPSADTQYF
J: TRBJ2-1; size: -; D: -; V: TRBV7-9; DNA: TGTTCCAGCACTCCCCCCTCGGGTAGCCTTGACAATGAGCAGTTCTTC; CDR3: CSSTPPSGSLDNEQFF
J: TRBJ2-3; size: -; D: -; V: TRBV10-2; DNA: TGCGCCAGCAGTAGAGCGCCTAGCACAGATACGCAGTATTTT; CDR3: CASSRAPSTDTQYF
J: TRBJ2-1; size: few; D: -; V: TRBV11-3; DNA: TGTGCCAGCAGCTTAGCCGGGACAAGCTCCTACAATGAGCAGTTCTTC; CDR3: CASSLAGTSSYNEQFF
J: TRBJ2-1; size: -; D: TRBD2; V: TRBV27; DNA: TGTGCCAGCAGTTGGACTAGCGGGAGGGCCGGTGAGCAGTTCTTC; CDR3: CASSWTSGRAGEQFF
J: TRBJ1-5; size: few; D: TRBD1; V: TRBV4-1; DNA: TGCGCCAGCAGCCAGGAAGACAGGGTATATCAGCCCCAGCATTTT; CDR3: CASSQEDRVYQPQHF
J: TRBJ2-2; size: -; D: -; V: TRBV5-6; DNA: TGTGCCAACCTATATTACGATGAGGAGGCGAACACCGGGGAGCTGTTTTTT; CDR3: CANLYYDEEANTGELFF
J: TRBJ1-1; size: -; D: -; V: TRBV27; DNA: TGTGCCAGCAGTTTATATTGGACAGAACGCTCGGGCACTGAAGCTTTCTTT; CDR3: CASSLYWTERSGTEAFF
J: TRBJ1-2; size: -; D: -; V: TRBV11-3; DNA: TGTGCCAGCACTCGAAGGGAGGGGATGGAGGGCTACACCTTC; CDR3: CASTRREGMEGYTF
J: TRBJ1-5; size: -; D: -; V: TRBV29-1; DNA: TGCAGCGCCTTGACAGGCCATAGCAATCAGCCCCAGCATTTT; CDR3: CSALTGHSNQPQHF
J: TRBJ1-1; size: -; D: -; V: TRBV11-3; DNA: TGTGCCAGCAGCTTATCCGCACAGAACACTGAAGCTTTCTTT; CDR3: CASSLSAQNTEAFF
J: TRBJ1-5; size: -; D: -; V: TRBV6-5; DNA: TGTGCCAGCAGACGAGCCACAGGGAATCAGCCCCAGCATTTT; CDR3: CASRRATGNQPQHF